Each of the 32 T cell receptor beta chains below was sequenced from the same sample in a study of T-cell reconstitution after alpha-beta-depleted transplantation in children listed by TCRdb under 2016. What this sample's treatment or condition label stands for: allogeneic hematopoietic cell transplantation with graft depleted of TCRalphabeta T cells and CD19 B cells. Receptor amplification or capture employed PCR. TCRdb shows the sequencer as Illumina HiSeq 2500. TCR libraries were prepared with molecular barcoding, using unique molecular identifiers to normalize TCRbeta repertoire quantification. The raw public reads went through TCRdb reprocessing: fastp at Q25, MiXCR clone calling, in-frame beta chains kept. Each record represents a unique CDR3 protein, reported with the most common genes and DNA among its rows. The sample contains about 440,000 distinct CDR3 sequences, roughly 44% of them found a single time. The ten largest clones capture 27% of the sample.

This specimen was PBMCs, taken before TCRalphabeta/CD19-depleted stem cell transplant. Source of these receptors: a girl aged 2 to 9 with aplastic anemia, due to receive a stem cell transplant.

The chain employs TRBV7-2 and TRBJ2-5; D perhaps matches TRBD2 (6 bases). The CDR3 has 15 residues. Per germline, CDR1 SGHTA and CDR2 FQGNSA. V was cut by 2 bases and J by 1 base, with 11 bases left in between. CDR3 in DNA: TGTGCCAGCAGCTTAAGTGCGGGGCCCCAAGAGACCCAGTACTTC. Its protein is CASSLSAGPQETQYF.

This chain joins TRBV15 and TRBJ1-5; no reliable D call. In germline, CDR1 is LNHNV, CDR2 YYDKDF (reference sequence). V lost 0 bases and J lost 2, with 14 bases in between. This CDR3 region has 17 residues. CDR3 sequence (DNA): TGTGCCACCAGCAGAGATGGGGTCGGGGATGGCAATCAGCCCCAGCATTTT. Encoded protein: CATSRDGVGDGNQPQHF.

V usage is TRBV12-3 or TRBV12-4 and J usage is TRBJ2-1; weak D call: TRBD2 (6 bases). The CDR3 contains 15 residues. The V end lost 6 bases, the J end lost 5 bases, and 17 bases lay between the germline ends. The CDR3: CASRKRELMNNEQFF. CDR3 nucleotides: TGTGCCAGCAGAAAACGGGAGTTAATGAACAATGAGCAGTTCTTC.

CDR3 sequence (DNA): TGTGCCAGCAGTAAAAACCGGGACAGGAGCTACAATGAGCAGTTCTTC. Protein product: CASSKNRDRSYNEQFF. J is TRBJ2-1 and V is TRBV28, with 8 bases identical to TRBD1. Germline V gene data show CDR1 as MDHEN and CDR2 as SYDVKM. The CDR3 sequence is 16 residues long. Germline trimming cut 5 bases from V and 3 bases from J; bases unmatched to any gene: 9. The complete variable domain, with remaining parts taken from reference TRBV28 and TRBJ2-1, reads DVKVTQSSRYLVKRTGEKVFLECVQDMDHENMFWYRQDPGLGLRLIYFSYDVKMKEKGDIPEGYSVSREKKERFSLILESASTNQTSMYLCASSKNRDRSYNEQFFGPGTRLTVL.

The chain is built from TRBV12-3 or TRBV12-4 and TRBJ2-3; 7 nucleotides agree with TRBD1. Losses at the gene ends were 5 bases for V and 2 bases for J; bases not matched to a gene: 16. This CDR3 spans 18 amino acids. The CDR3 coding sequence is TGTGCCAGCAGTATCGGGACAGCCGAAAGGGAACTCACAGATACGCAGTATTTT. This translates into CASSIGTAERELTDTQYF.

This clonotype appeared once. V is TRBV4-1 and J is TRBJ2-5; 9 nucleotides agree with TRBD2. The CDR3 is 16 residues long. The J segment lost 5 bases and the V segment lost 1 base, leaving 8 bases of the junction unmatched. CDR1 MGHRA and CDR2 YSYEKL come from the germline V gene. CDR3: CASSQVWRGGEETQYF. The CDR3 DNA is TGCGCCAGCAGCCAAGTTTGGCGGGGGGGCGAGGAGACCCAGTACTTC.

This clonotype has ten or more counts. The V gene is TRBV20-1, the J gene TRBJ1-6; 8 bases map to TRBD1. Per the germline V gene, CDR1 is DFQATT and CDR2 is SNEGSKA (reference sequence). J was trimmed by 7 bases and V by 1 base; bases with no gene match: 9. The CDR3 is 16 amino acids. CDR3 region: CSARARRDRSNSPLHF. The CDR3 nucleotides are TGCAGTGCTAGAGCCCGACGGGACAGGTCGAATTCACCCCTCCACTTT.

This clonotype was seen more than once but under ten times. The chain employs TRBV20-1 and TRBJ1-3; D may be TRBD1 (6 bases). CDR1 is DFQATT and CDR2 is SNEGSKA in the germline V gene (reference sequence). This CDR3 spans 15 amino acids. V gave up 3 bases and J gave up 4 bases, with 16 bases separating them. The CDR3 loop is CSASPGALGGNTIYF. In DNA form, the CDR3 reads TGCAGTGCTAGTCCGGGGGCGCTCGGAGGAAACACCATATATTTT.

This clonotype was observed many times. The rearrangement uses TRBV5-1 and TRBJ2-7; D not certain. V shed 2 bases and J shed 0 bases, with 12 bases lying between them. The CDR3 runs to 15 residues. Germline loops: CDR1 SGHRS, CDR2 YFSETQ. CDR3 bases: TGCGCCAGCAGCTTAGCAGACGTTAGCTCCTACGAGCAGTACTTC. Protein sequence: CASSLADVSSYEQYF.

The chain combines TRBV7-9 with TRBJ2-1, with 13 bases aligning to TRBD2. The V segment lost 4 bases and the J segment 9 bases; nucleotides outside the gene matches: 6. This CDR3 is built from 15 residues. CDR1 and CDR2 from the germline V gene are SEHNR and FQNEAQ (reference sequence). CDR3 residues: CASSWGLAGRAEQFF. In DNA form, the CDR3 reads TGTGCCAGCAGCTGGGGACTAGCGGGGAGGGCTGAGCAGTTCTTC.

The J gene is TRBJ2-3, the V gene TRBV15; D unresolved. CDR1 and CDR2 (germline): LNHNV, YYDKDF (reference sequence). The CDR3 runs 11 residues. Trimming took off 8 bases at V and 1 base at J, with 4 bases between the two ends. CDR3 region: CATGGTDTQYF. The CDR3 DNA reads TGTGCCACCGGGGGCACAGATACGCAGTATTTT.

V gene TRBV7-9 combines with J gene TRBJ2-1; 10 nucleotides match TRBD1. The germline V gene has CDR1 SEHNR and CDR2 FQNEAQ (reference sequence). With 6 bases clipped from V and 15 bases from J, the junction kept 8 bases outside the gene matches. This CDR3 has 12 amino acids. CDR3 region: CASRYDRGHRFF. The CDR3 nucleotides read TGTGCCAGCAGGTACGACAGGGGGCATCGGTTCTTC.

The CDR3 sequence is CASSPSTEQFF. The CDR3 nucleotides are TGCGCCAGCAGCCCTTCTACTGAGCAGTTCTTC. The V and J genes are TRBV5-1 and TRBJ2-1; D remains ambiguous. V was cut by 4 bases and J by 9 bases, with 8 bases left in between. Germline V CDR1 and CDR2: SGHRS, YFSETQ. The CDR3 has 11 residues.

A few counts support this clonotype. The V call is TRBV20-1, the J call TRBJ1-2, with 10 bases aligning to TRBD1. Germline trimming cut 6 bases from V and 4 bases from J; bases unmatched to any gene: 5. The V gene's germline CDR1 is DFQATT and CDR2 SNEGSKA (reference sequence). This CDR3 region has 13 residues. The CDR3: CSARDRGVYGYTF. The CDR3 DNA sequence: TGCAGTGCCAGGGACAGGGGAGTCTATGGCTACACCTTC.

This clonotype occurred a few times. The chain links TRBV7-9 to TRBJ2-7; the D gene is possibly TRBD1 (5 bases). The CDR3 is 14 amino acids. In germline, CDR1 is SEHNR, CDR2 FQNEAQ (reference sequence). Between the trimmed V and J ends, which lost 4 bases and 6 bases, there was a span of 16 bases. The CDR3, as DNA: TGTGCCAGCAGCTATCCGGTCCCAGGGTCCGAGCAGTACTTC. It translates to CASSYPVPGSEQYF.

The V call is TRBV5-1, the J call TRBJ2-7; the D call may be TRBD1 or TRBD2 (7 bases each). Trimming shortened V by 3 bases and J by 0 bases, and 16 bases separated the two germline ends. Per germline, CDR1 SGHRS and CDR2 YFSETQ. This CDR3 contains 16 residues. CDR3 loop: CASSSGAGDSSYEQYF. The CDR3 DNA follows: TGCGCCAGCAGCTCGGGGGCGGGGGACAGCTCCTACGAGCAGTACTTC.

This clonotype was picked up many times. The V and J genes are TRBV5-1 and TRBJ2-7, with 11 bases aligning to TRBD2. CDR3 length: 15 amino acids. In germline, CDR1 is SGHRS, CDR2 YFSETQ. V lost 3 bases, J lost 5 bases, and 7 bases stayed unmatched. CDR3 in DNA: TGCGCCAGCAGCTCAACTAGCGGGAGTTCCCACGAGCAGTACTTC. Amino acids: CASSSTSGSSHEQYF.

The chain employs TRBV29-1 and TRBJ2-3, with 8 positions matching TRBD1. CDR1 and CDR2 (germline): SQVTM, ANQGSEA. With 0 bases clipped from V and 1 base from J, the junction kept 15 bases outside the gene matches. The CDR3 sequence is 19 residues long. Here the CDR3 DNA reads TGCAGCGTTGAAGAATGGGTGGAAAGACAGGGGTTCGGCACAGATACGCAGTATTTT. Protein: CSVEEWVERQGFGTDTQYF.

This chain links TRBV3-1 with TRBJ2-5, with D uncertain. The CDR3 covers 16 residues. V shed 0 bases and J shed 4 bases, with 15 bases lying between them. Germline V lookup: CDR1 LGHDT, CDR2 YNNKEL (reference sequence). The CDR3 reads CASSQEPRAWSETQYF. The CDR3 DNA is TGTGCCAGCAGCCAAGAACCGCGCGCGTGGTCAGAGACCCAGTACTTC.

The DNA for the CDR3 is TGCGCCAGCAGCGCCTCACAGAACCCTTACGAGCAGTACTTC. Translation gives CASSASQNPYEQYF. The rearrangement joins TRBV5-1 to TRBJ2-7; D remains unclear. Trimming shortened V by 4 bases and J by 4 bases, and 15 bases separated the two germline ends. The CDR3 is 14 amino acids. Per the germline V gene, CDR1 is SGHRS and CDR2 is YFSETQ.

The chain employs TRBV11-2 and TRBJ2-7; D is unresolved. The CDR3 loop spans 15 amino acids. The V and J ends lost 1 base and 4 bases respectively, with 14 bases between them. Germline V gene lookup returns CDR1 SGHAT and CDR2 FQNNGV. The CDR3 DNA is TGTGCCAGCAGCTTAGCCGGGTATTTCCGTTACGAGCAGTACTTC. Translating gives CASSLAGYFRYEQYF.

Details on this clonotype: The junction shows a germline mismatch at one end, possibly a read error. This chain connects TRBV3-1 to TRBJ1-2, with D unclear. Germline assignment: CDR1 LGHDT and CDR2 YNNKEL (reference sequence). CDR3 length: 14 amino acids. CDR3 loop: CASSHPPYGYGDTF. The CDR3 DNA sequence: TGTGCCAGCAGCCACCCCCCATATGGTTATGGCGACACCTTC.

The CDR3 here is CASSQVRGASDTQYF. The CDR3 DNA sequence: TGTGCCAGCAGCCAAGTCCGGGGGGCCTCAGATACGCAGTATTTT. This chain links TRBV4-2 with TRBJ2-3; D might be TRBD2 (7 bases). This CDR3 region has 15 residues. Trimming removed 1 base at V and 4 bases at J, with 12 bases between. Germline V gene sequence: CDR1 LGHNA, CDR2 YNFKEQ.

The V call is TRBV20-1, the J call TRBJ1-2; 7 bases map to TRBD1. Germline V gene data show CDR1 as DFQATT and CDR2 as SNEGSKA (reference sequence). The CDR3 spans 13 residues. The J segment lost 3 bases and the V segment lost 6 bases, leaving 7 bases of the junction unmatched. CDR3 loop: CSAGRTGDYGYTF. The CDR3 DNA is TGCAGTGCCGGGAGGACAGGAGACTATGGCTACACCTTC.

This clonotype was detected ten times or more. V is TRBV7-9 and J is TRBJ2-1; 12 bases map to TRBD2. CDR1 SEHNR and CDR2 FQNEAQ come from the germline V gene (reference sequence). The CDR3 runs 17 residues. The J segment lost 4 bases and the V segment lost 5 bases, leaving 9 bases of the junction unmatched. The CDR3 here is CASSLKPGLAGYNEQFF. The CDR3 DNA reads TGTGCCAGCAGCCTTAAACCGGGACTAGCGGGTTACAATGAGCAGTTCTTC.

The chain joins TRBV5-1 to TRBJ2-5; TRBD2 aligns across 9 bases. This CDR3 is built from 15 residues. The V gene end was trimmed by 2 bases and the J gene end by 5 bases; junction bases not matched to a gene: 7. The germline V gene encodes CDR1 SGHRS and CDR2 YFSETQ. Here the CDR3 reads CASSLSGRREETQYF. The CDR3 DNA reads TGCGCCAGCAGCTTAAGCGGGAGGAGGGAGGAGACCCAGTACTTC.

This clonotype showed up many times. V is TRBV7-3 and J is TRBJ2-6; D gene uncertain. Germline V gene lookup returns CDR1 SGHTA and CDR2 FQGTGA. V dropped 5 bases and J dropped 1 base, with 6 bases sitting between them. The CDR3 length is 14 residues. In DNA, the CDR3 is TGTGCCAGCAGCGAGAGTTCTGGGGCCAACGTCCTGACTTTC. Translated, it gives CASSESSGANVLTF.

The genes are TRBV20-1 and TRBJ1-1; D gene ambiguous. This CDR3 region has 8 residues. Trimming took 7 bases from V and 12 from J, leaving 9 bases between them. Germline-derived CDR1 and CDR2 are DFQATT and SNEGSKA (reference sequence). DNA for the CDR3: TGCAGTGAGTCAGGAACTTTCTTT. As protein: CSESGTFF.

CDR3: CASSFGLRANNEQFF. CDR3 coding DNA: TGTGCCAGCAGCTTTGGACTACGGGCGAACAATGAGCAGTTCTTC. The chain recombines TRBV11-3 with TRBJ2-1; TRBD2 might be the D (6 bases). Germline V CDR1 and CDR2: SGHNT, YENEEA. Trimming took off 3 bases at V and 5 bases at J, with 14 bases between the two ends. This CDR3 region has 15 residues.

This clonotype was detected a few times. This chain uses TRBV7-2 with TRBJ2-1, with 7 bases identical to TRBD2. Germline CDR1 reads SGHTA; CDR2 reads FQGNSA. The CDR3 totals 15 residues. Unmatched junction bases numbered 8, after V lost 5 bases and J lost 4 bases. CDR3 protein: CASSTTGTIYNEQFF. The CDR3 DNA is TGTGCCAGCAGCACCACCGGGACTATATACAATGAGCAGTTCTTC.

The chain joins TRBV28 to TRBJ1-1; D gene unclear. The CDR3 totals 11 residues. The germline gives CDR1 MDHEN, CDR2 SYDVKM. V was cut by 1 base and J by 11 bases, with 8 bases left in between. DNA for the CDR3: TGTGCCAGCAGTTTATCCGGCGGGGCTTTCTTT. It yields the protein CASSLSGGAFF.

The chain has TRBV27 and TRBJ2-7; 8 bases agree with TRBD2. This CDR3 has 14 residues. The germline gives CDR1 MNHEY, CDR2 SMNVEV (reference sequence). The trim removed 4 bases at V and 3 bases at J, leaving 5 bases unmatched. This CDR3 reads CASSSREVHYEQYF. The CDR3 bases are TGTGCCAGCAGTTCGCGGGAGGTTCACTACGAGCAGTACTTC.